The 16 T cell receptor beta chains in this list originate from one sample, sequenced in a study of cytomegalovirus exposure and HLA in healthy donors. The PCR was carried out with 60 Vbeta primers and 13 Jbeta primers. The protocol was immunoSEQ multiplex PCR, while the TCRdb copy is restricted to in-frame clones and leaves out a portion. The sample contains some 130,000 clones, about 84% of which appear only once. Sequenced input: PBMCs. These receptor sequences come from a boy aged 10-17 years in good health and CMV-seronegative.

This clone appeared once. The chain combines TRBV10-3 with TRBJ2-2; a possible D gene is TRBD1 (5 bases). Trimming cost V 6 bases and J 2 bases, with 10 bases left between them. The CDR3 is 14 amino acids. The germline gives CDR1 ENHRY, CDR2 SYGVKD. The CDR3 nucleotides read TGTGCCATCAGCGACACAGGAAACACCGGGGAGCTGTTTTTT. The encoded protein is CAISDTGNTGELFF.

The chain has TRBV10-3 and TRBJ2-7, with 9 bases aligning to TRBD1. CDR3 length equals 16 residues. V was clipped by 3 bases and J by 6 bases; unmatched bases: 12. Looked up from germline, CDR1 is ENHRY and CDR2 is SYGVKD. The CDR3 nucleotides read TGTGCCATCAGTGAAGGGGGACAGGGTACCCACTCCGAGCAGTACTTC. Translated, it gives CAISEGGQGTHSEQYF.

This chain uses TRBV9 with TRBJ2-2; 10 nucleotides agree with TRBD2. V gave up 0 bases and J gave up 6 bases; unmatched junction bases: 2. The germline V gene has CDR1 SGDLS and CDR2 YYNGEE. This CDR3 is 15 amino acids long. Here the CDR3 reads CASSVGTSGAGELFF. The CDR3 nucleotides read TGTGCCAGCAGCGTAGGGACTAGCGGAGCCGGGGAGCTGTTTTTT.

This clone has more than one count but fewer than ten. This chain connects TRBV5-6 to TRBJ1-2; D is undetermined. The V gene lost 0 bases and the J gene lost 13 bases, with 10 bases spanning the gap. Germline V lookup: CDR1 SGHDT, CDR2 YYEEEE. This CDR3 is built from 11 residues. In DNA form, the CDR3 reads TGTGCCAGCAGCTTGGGGGGAGCCGCCACCTTC. Amino acids: CASSLGGAATF.

V usage is TRBV13 and J usage is TRBJ2-5; no reliable D call. In germline, CDR1 is PRHDT, CDR2 FYEKMQ (reference sequence). Trimming removed 5 bases at V and 0 bases at J, with 10 bases between. The CDR3 length is 14 residues. CDR3 nucleotides: TGTGCCAGCAGCCCATACAGCTACCAAGAGACCCAGTACTTC. Protein sequence: CASSPYSYQETQYF.

Here the CDR3 DNA reads TGTGCCAGTCGGACAGAGCAAGAGACCCAGTACTTC. It codes for CASRTEQETQYF. This sequence joins TRBV2 and TRBJ2-5, with D maybe TRBD1 (6 bases). Germline loops: CDR1 SNHLY, CDR2 FYNNEI. V was clipped by 9 bases and J by 2 bases, with 10 bases between them. The CDR3 is 12 residues long.

The V and J genes are TRBV25-1 and TRBJ1-1, with 8 bases lining up with TRBD1. CDR3 size: 16 residues. Germline CDR1 reads MGHDK; CDR2 reads SYGVNS. The junction had 6 bases not matched to a gene; V was cut back by 2 bases and J by 1 base. The CDR3 spells CASSERAGGANTEAFF. For the CDR3, the DNA is TGTGCCAGCAGTGAAAGGGCAGGGGGCGCGAACACTGAAGCTTTCTTT.

The J gene is TRBJ2-7, the V gene TRBV7-2; 9 bases map to TRBD1. V lost 1 base and J lost 2; bases outside the gene matches: 6. CDR1 is SGHTA and CDR2 is FQGNSA in the germline V gene. CDR3 length: 16 amino acids. CDR3 sequence reads: CASSLDRDRATYEQYF. The CDR3 DNA sequence: TGTGCCAGCAGCTTAGACCGGGACAGGGCCACCTACGAGCAGTACTTC.

The table lists this clone with a count of one. The CDR3 nucleotides are TGTGCCAGCAGCTCCGGACAGGGCCGGGATGGCTACACCTTC. Translated, it gives CASSSGQGRDGYTF. V gene TRBV7-6 combines with J gene TRBJ1-2, with TRBD1 matching over 8 bases. CDR1 SGHVS and CDR2 FNYEAQ come from the germline V gene. The ends lost 4 bases at V and 6 bases at J; junction bases unmatched: 7. The CDR3 extends over 14 amino acids.

The genes are TRBV4-2 and TRBJ2-1; D remains ambiguous. CDR1 and CDR2 from the germline V gene are LGHNA and YNFKEQ. This CDR3 is 13 amino acids long. V lost 0 bases and J lost 8, with 8 bases in between. The DNA of the CDR3 is TGTGCCAGCAGCCAAGAGTCCCCGGATGAGCAGTTCTTC. As protein: CASSQESPDEQFF.

The chain couples TRBV13 to TRBJ2-7; D is ambiguous. V lost 6 bases and J lost 4, with 13 bases in between. Per the germline V gene, CDR1 is PRHDT and CDR2 is FYEKMQ (reference sequence). The CDR3 loop spans 13 amino acids. The CDR3 loop is CASRAPGEYEQYF. CDR3 sequence (DNA): TGTGCCAGCAGGGCCCCGGGTGAGTACGAGCAGTACTTC.

J is TRBJ1-1 and V is TRBV6-4; D possibly corresponds to TRBD1 (6 bases). Germline V gene data show CDR1 as MRHNA and CDR2 as SNTAGT. This CDR3 has 13 amino acids. V shed 0 bases and J shed 8 bases, with 10 bases lying between them. This chain's CDR3 is CASSDSRGGEAFF. As DNA, the CDR3 is TGTGCCAGCAGTGACTCGAGGGGGGGGGAAGCTTTCTTT.

This clone was seen only a few times. The chain recombines TRBV7-2 with TRBJ2-3; D is uncertain. This CDR3 region has 12 residues. V lost 5 bases, J lost 3 bases, and 6 bases lay in between. Germline CDR1 reads SGHTA; CDR2 reads FQGNSA. CDR3 DNA: TGTGCCAGCAGCGCAGGTACAGATACGCAGTATTTT. Amino acid sequence: CASSAGTDTQYF.

The genes are TRBV19 and TRBJ2-7; D call uncertain. CDR3 length: 15 residues. The germline gives CDR1 LNHDA, CDR2 SQIVND (reference sequence). V was pared by 1 base and J by 2 bases, with 12 bases between. The CDR3 loop is CASSIVGTTTYEQYF. CDR3 DNA: TGTGCCAGTAGTATAGTTGGCACTACGACCTACGAGCAGTACTTC.

V usage is TRBV6-6 and J usage is TRBJ2-3; D is uncertain. V was trimmed by 6 bases and J by 2 bases, leaving 9 bases between them. CDR3 length: 13 residues. Germline V gene data show CDR1 as MNHNY and CDR2 as SVGAGI (reference sequence). DNA for the CDR3: TGTGCCAGCAGCCCCAATCCCACAGATACGCAGTATTTT. Its translation: CASSPNPTDTQYF.

The V and J genes are TRBV4-2 and TRBJ2-1; TRBD2 aligns across 8 bases. Per germline, CDR1 LGHNA and CDR2 YNFKEQ. After removal of 0 bases from V and 9 bases from J, the junction contained 13 bases not matched to a gene. The CDR3 has 17 amino acids. The CDR3 is CASSQDLFIGGRSEQFF. CDR3 DNA: TGTGCCAGCAGCCAAGATCTATTCATCGGCGGGAGGTCTGAGCAGTTCTTC.